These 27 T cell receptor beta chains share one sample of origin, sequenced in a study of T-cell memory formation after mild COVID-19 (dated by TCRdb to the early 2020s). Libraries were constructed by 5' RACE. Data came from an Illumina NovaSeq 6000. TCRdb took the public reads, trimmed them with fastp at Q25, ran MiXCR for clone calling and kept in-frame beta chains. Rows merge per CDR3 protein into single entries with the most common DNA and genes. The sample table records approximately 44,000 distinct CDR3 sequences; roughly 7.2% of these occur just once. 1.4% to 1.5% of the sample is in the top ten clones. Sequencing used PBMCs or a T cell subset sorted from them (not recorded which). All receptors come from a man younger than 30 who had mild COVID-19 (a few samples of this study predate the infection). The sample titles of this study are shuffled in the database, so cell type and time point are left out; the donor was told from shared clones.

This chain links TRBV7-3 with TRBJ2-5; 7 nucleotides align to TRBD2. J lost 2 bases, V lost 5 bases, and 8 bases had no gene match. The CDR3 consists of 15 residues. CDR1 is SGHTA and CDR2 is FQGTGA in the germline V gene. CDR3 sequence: CASSPQRGGQETQYF. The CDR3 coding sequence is TGTGCCAGCAGCCCGCAGCGGGGAGGGCAAGAGACCCAGTACTTC.

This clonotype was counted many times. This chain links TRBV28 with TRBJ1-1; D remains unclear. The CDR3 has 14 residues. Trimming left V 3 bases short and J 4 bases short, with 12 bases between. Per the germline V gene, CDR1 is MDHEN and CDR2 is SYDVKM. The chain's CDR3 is CASSLWEASTEAFF. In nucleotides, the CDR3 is TGTGCCAGCAGTTTGTGGGAGGCGAGCACTGAAGCTTTCTTT.

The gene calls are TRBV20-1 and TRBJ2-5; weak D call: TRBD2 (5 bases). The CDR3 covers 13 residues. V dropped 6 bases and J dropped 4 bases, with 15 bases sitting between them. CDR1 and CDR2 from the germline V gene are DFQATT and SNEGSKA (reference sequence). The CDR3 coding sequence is TGCAGTGCGCCGGCCGGGGTAGGAGAGACCCAGTACTTC. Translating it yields CSAPAGVGETQYF.

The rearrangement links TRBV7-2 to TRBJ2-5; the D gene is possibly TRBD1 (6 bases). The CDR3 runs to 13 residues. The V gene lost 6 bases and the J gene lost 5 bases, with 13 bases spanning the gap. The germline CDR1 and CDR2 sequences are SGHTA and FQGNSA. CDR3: CASSYQGWETQYF. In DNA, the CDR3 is TGTGCCAGCAGTTATCAGGGGTGGGAGACCCAGTACTTC.

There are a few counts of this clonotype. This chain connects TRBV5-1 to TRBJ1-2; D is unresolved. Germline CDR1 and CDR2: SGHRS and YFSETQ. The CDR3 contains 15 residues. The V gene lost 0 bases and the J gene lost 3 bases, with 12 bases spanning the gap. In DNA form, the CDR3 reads TGCGCCAGCAGCTTGGGGCCAGCACGGCACTATGGCTACACCTTC. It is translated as CASSLGPARHYGYTF.

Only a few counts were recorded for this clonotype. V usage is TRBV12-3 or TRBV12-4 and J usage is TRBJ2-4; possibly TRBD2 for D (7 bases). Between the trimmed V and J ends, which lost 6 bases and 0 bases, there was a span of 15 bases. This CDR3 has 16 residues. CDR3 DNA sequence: TGTGCCAGCAGCCCCGCCGGGGGGCTAGCCAAAAACATTCAGTACTTC. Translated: CASSPAGGLAKNIQYF.

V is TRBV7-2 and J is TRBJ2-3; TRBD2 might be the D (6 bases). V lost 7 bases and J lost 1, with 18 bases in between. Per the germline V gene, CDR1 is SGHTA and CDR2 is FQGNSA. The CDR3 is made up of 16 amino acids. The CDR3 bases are TGTGCCAGCACCACTTCCCCCGGGGGTGGCACAGATACGCAGTATTTT. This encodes CASTTSPGGGTDTQYF.

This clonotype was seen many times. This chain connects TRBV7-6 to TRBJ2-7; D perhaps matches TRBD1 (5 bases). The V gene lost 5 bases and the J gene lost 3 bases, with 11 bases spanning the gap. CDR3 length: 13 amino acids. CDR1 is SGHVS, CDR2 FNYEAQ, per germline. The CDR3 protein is CASSPADSYEQYF. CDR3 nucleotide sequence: TGTGCCAGCAGCCCAGCCGACAGCTACGAGCAGTACTTC.

CDR3 bases: TGTGCCAGCAGCCCCAGATTTCCCAGTGGAGATACGCAGTATTTT. Translation: CASSPRFPSGDTQYF. V gene TRBV3-1 combines with J gene TRBJ2-3; D is undetermined. The CDR3 sequence is 15 residues long. Germline-derived CDR1 and CDR2 are LGHDT and YNNKEL (reference sequence). V was cut by 4 bases and J by 5 bases, with 16 bases left in between.

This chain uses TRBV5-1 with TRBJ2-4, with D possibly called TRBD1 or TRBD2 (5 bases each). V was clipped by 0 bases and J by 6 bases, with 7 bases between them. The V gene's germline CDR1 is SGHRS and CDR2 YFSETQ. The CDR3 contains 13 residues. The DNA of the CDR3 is TGCGCCAGCAGCTTGGGGGACGGAAACATTCAGTACTTC. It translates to CASSLGDGNIQYF.

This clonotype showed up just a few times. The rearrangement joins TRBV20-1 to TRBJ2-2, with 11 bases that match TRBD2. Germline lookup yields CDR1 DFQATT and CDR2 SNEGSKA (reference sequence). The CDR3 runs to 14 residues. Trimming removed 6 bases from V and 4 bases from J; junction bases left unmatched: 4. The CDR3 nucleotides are TGCAGTGCAAGACTAGCGGGGTTCACCGGGGAGCTGTTTTTT. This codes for CSARLAGFTGELFF.

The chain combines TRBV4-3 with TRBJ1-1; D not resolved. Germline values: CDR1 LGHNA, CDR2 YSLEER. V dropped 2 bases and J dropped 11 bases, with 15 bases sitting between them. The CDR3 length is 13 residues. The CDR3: CASSQTGLTGAFF. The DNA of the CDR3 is TGCGCCAGCAGCCAAACGGGCTTAACTGGCGCTTTCTTT.

CDR3 DNA: TGTGCCAGCAGCGGGACAGTAGAGGAGACCCAGTACTTC. Its translation: CASSGTVEETQYF. The chain couples TRBV9 to TRBJ2-5; possible D gene TRBD1, 6 bases. Trimming took 3 bases from V and 5 from J, leaving 11 bases between them. Looked up from germline, CDR1 is SGDLS and CDR2 is YYNGEE. This CDR3 spans 13 amino acids.

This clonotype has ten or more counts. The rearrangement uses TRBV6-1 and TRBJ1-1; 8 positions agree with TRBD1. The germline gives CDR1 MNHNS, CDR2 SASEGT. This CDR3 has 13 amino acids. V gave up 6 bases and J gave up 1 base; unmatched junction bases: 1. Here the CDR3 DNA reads TGTGCCAGCAGCGGACAGGGGAACACTGAAGCTTTCTTT. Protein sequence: CASSGQGNTEAFF.

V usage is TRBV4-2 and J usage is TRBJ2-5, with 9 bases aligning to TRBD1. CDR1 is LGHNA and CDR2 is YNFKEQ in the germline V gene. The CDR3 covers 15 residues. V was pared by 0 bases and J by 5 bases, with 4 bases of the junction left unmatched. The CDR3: CASSQDGTGTETQYF. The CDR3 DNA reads TGTGCCAGCAGCCAAGACGGGACAGGGACGGAGACCCAGTACTTC.

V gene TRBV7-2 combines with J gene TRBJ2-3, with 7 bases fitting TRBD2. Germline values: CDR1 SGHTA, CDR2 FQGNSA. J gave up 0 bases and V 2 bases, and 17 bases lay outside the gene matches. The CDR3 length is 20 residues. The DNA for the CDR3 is TGTGCCAGCAGCTTAAGGCCAAGTGGGACTATCCTCTCGAGCACAGATACGCAGTATTTT. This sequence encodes CASSLRPSGTILSSTDTQYF.

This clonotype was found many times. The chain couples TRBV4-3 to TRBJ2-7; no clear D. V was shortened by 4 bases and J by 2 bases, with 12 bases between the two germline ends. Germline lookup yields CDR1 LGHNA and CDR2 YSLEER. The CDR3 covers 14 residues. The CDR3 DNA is TGCGCCAGCAGCCCCGGCCAGGAGCCCTACGAGCAGTACTTC. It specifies CASSPGQEPYEQYF.

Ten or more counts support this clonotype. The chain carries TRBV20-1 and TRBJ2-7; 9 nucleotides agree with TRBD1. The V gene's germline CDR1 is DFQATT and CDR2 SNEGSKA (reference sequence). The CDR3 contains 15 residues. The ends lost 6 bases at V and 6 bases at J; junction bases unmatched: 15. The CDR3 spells CSATPHGTGRVEQYF. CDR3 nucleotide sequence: TGCAGTGCAACTCCCCATGGGACAGGGCGAGTCGAGCAGTACTTC.

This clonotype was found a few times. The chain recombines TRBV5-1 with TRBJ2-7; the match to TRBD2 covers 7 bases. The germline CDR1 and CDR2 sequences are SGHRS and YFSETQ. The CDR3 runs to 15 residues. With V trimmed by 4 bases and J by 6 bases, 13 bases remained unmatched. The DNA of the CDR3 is TGCGCCAGCAGCACCCGGGGGAGCGGGGACCCCGAGCAGTACTTC. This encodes CASSTRGSGDPEQYF.

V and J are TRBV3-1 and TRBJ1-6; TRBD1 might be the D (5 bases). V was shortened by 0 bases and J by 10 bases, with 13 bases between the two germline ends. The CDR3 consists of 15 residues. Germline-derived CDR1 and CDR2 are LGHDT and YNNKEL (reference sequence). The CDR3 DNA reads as TGTGCCAGCAGCCAAGATCGCGCGGGGCGGTCACCCCTCCACTTT. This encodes CASSQDRAGRSPLHF.

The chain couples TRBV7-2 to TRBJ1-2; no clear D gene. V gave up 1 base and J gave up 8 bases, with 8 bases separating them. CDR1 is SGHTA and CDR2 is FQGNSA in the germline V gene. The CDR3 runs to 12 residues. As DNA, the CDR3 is TGTGCCAGCAGCTTAGTGGCGGGCGGCTACACCTTC. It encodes CASSLVAGGYTF. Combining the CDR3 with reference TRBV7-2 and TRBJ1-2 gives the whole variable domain GAGVSQSPSNKVTEKGKDVELRCDPISGHTALYWYRQSLGQGLEFLIYFQGNSAPDKSGLPSDRFSAERTGGSVSTLTIQRTQQEDSAVYLCASSLVAGGYTFGSGTRLTVV.

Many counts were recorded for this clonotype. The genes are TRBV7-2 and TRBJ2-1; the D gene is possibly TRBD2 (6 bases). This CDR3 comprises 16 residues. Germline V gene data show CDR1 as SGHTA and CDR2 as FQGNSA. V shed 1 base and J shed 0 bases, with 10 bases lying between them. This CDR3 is CASSLGGRGSYNEQFF. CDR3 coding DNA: TGTGCCAGCAGCTTAGGCGGGCGGGGCTCCTACAATGAGCAGTTCTTC. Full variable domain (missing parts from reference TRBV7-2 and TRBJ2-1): GAGVSQSPSNKVTEKGKDVELRCDPISGHTALYWYRQSLGQGLEFLIYFQGNSAPDKSGLPSDRFSAERTGGSVSTLTIQRTQQEDSAVYLCASSLGGRGSYNEQFFGPGTRLTVL.

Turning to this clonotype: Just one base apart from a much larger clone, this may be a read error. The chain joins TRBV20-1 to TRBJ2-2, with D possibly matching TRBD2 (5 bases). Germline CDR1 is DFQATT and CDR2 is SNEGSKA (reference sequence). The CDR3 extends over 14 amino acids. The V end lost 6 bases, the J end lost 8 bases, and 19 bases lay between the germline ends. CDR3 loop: CSATLGTRGGELFF. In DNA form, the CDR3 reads TGCAGTGCCACCTTGGGAACCCGAGGGGGGGAGCTGTTTTTT.

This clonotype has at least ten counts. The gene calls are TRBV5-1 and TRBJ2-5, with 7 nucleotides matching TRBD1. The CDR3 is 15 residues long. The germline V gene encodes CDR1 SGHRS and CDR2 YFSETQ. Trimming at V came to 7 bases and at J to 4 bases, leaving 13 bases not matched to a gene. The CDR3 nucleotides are TGCGCCAGCTCCGCCGGGGACAGCGTAGGAGAGACCCAGTACTTC. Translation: CASSAGDSVGETQYF.

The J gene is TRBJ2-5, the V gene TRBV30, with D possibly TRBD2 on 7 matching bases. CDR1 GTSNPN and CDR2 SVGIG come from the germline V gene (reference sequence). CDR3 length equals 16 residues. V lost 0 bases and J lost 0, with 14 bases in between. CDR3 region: CAWSVGGGLYQETQYF. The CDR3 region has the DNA TGTGCCTGGAGTGTGGGCGGGGGCCTGTACCAAGAGACCCAGTACTTC.

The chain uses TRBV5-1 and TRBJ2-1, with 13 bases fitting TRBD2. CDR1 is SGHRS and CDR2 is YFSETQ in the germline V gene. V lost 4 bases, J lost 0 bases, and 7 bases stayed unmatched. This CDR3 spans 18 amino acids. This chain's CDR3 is CASSQGTSGVGSYNEQFF. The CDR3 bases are TGCGCCAGCAGCCAGGGGACTAGCGGGGTCGGCTCCTACAATGAGCAGTTCTTC. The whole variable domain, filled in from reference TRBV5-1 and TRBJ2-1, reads KAGVTQTPRYLIKTRGQQVTLSCSPISGHRSVSWYQQTPGQGLQFLFEYFSETQRNKGNFPGRFSGRQFSNSRSEMNVSTLELGDSALYLCASSQGTSGVGSYNEQFFGPGTRLTVL.

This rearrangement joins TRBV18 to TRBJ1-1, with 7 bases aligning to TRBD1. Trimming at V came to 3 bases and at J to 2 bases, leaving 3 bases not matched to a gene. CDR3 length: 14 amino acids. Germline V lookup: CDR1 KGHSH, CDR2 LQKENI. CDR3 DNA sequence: TGTGCCAGCTCACCTTGGACAGGTAACACTGAAGCTTTCTTT. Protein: CASSPWTGNTEAFF.